Given below is one T cell receptor (beta chain) in context. Its antigen is as yet unknown. The sample comes from a study of cytomegalovirus exposure and HLA in healthy donors. The CDR3 runs to 13 residues. V was pared by 0 bases and J by 5 bases, with 8 bases between. Germline V lookup: CDR1 SGHRS, CDR2 YFSETQ. Study results and caveats: Most TCR sequences were rare, but some public TCRs occurred in many donors. Altogether, some 170 TCR beta chains were recorded as cytomegalovirus-associated.

This PCR relied on a set of 60 Vbeta primers and 13 Jbeta primers. Clones were sequenced by immunoSEQ multiplex PCR, and TCRdb holds only the in-frame ones, with some missing. The table includes 120,000 to 150,000 clones, roughly 80% detected once. The genes are TRBV5-1 and TRBJ2-5; D not certain. Source material: PBMCs. This receptor was taken from a man aged 35 to 55 in good health and CMV-seropositive. The CDR3 protein is CASSLGSLETQYF. In DNA form, the CDR3 reads TGCGCCAGCAGCTTGGGTAGTTTGGAGACCCAGTACTTC.